The 30 T cell receptor beta chains below all came from one sample that was sequenced in a study of long-term antiretroviral therapy in people with HIV. The immunoSEQ assay was v3.0, run at survey level. The protocol was immunoSEQ multiplex PCR, while the TCRdb copy is restricted to in-frame clones and leaves out a portion. The table lists around 37,000 clones, almost 85% of them singletons. Sequencing used unsorted PBMCs, obtained about 3.4 years after starting antiretroviral therapy. Receptors originate from a man younger than 30 with HIV.

The chain has TRBV15 and TRBJ2-1; D remains ambiguous. The ends were cut back, 2 bases at V and 7 bases at J, with 12 bases in the middle. Germline V CDR1 and CDR2: LNHNV, YYDKDF (reference sequence). CDR3 length equals 14 residues. The CDR3 region is CATSRPDPGNEQFF. The CDR3 DNA follows: TGTGCCACCAGCAGACCAGACCCTGGTAATGAGCAGTTCTTC.

This clone was observed a few times. This chain's CDR3 is CASSISSSPSYEQYF. CDR3 DNA sequence: TGTGCCAGTAGTATTTCATCCAGCCCATCCTACGAGCAGTACTTC. The V and J genes are TRBV19 and TRBJ2-7; D call uncertain. Deletions cut 3 bases from V and 1 base from J, with 13 bases between. The CDR3 covers 15 residues. From germline, CDR1 is LNHDA and CDR2 SQIVND (reference sequence).

This clone has just one count. The rearrangement joins TRBV27 to TRBJ2-7; 7 positions agree with TRBD1. The CDR3 extends over 14 amino acids. V lost 8 bases to trimming and J lost 4 bases; unmatched junction nucleotides: 11. Germline V CDR1 and CDR2: MNHEY, SMNVEV (reference sequence). CDR3 coding DNA: TGTGCCAGCGGACTCGGGACAGCGATTTACGAGCAGTACTTC. Amino acid sequence: CASGLGTAIYEQYF.

The CDR3 bases are TGCGCCAGCAGCCAGGGACGAGAGAACACTGAAGCTTTCTTT. This codes for CASSQGRENTEAFF. The genes are TRBV4-1 and TRBJ1-1; possible D gene TRBD1, 5 bases. Germline CDR1 MGHRA, CDR2 YSYEKL. V was shortened by 3 bases and J by 1 base, with 9 bases between the two germline ends. CDR3 length: 14 residues.

In this sample, this clone turned up once. V is TRBV10-3 and J is TRBJ1-5; maybe TRBD1 (6 bases). Deletions cut 3 bases from V and 4 bases from J, with 22 bases between. CDR1 ENHRY and CDR2 SYGVKD come from the germline V gene. This CDR3 contains 18 residues. The CDR3 protein is CAISDPQIIGTRNQPQHF. Here the CDR3 DNA reads TGTGCCATCAGTGATCCCCAAATAATCGGGACAAGGAATCAGCCCCAGCATTTT.

This chain connects TRBV29-1 to TRBJ1-2, with a weak D call TRBD1 (5 bases). The germline V gene encodes CDR1 SQVTM and CDR2 ANQGSEA. V was pared by 7 bases and J by 2 bases, with 14 bases between. The CDR3 runs 13 residues. The DNA of the CDR3 is TGCAGCGCACCCGTCGACAGCAACTATGGCTACACCTTC. This sequence encodes CSAPVDSNYGYTF.

V and J are TRBV19 and TRBJ1-5; 10 bases align to TRBD1. Per germline, CDR1 LNHDA and CDR2 SQIVND (reference sequence). The CDR3 contains 16 residues. V was clipped by 4 bases and J by 6 bases; unmatched bases: 9. The CDR3 loop reads CASSKTGGQGIQPQHF. The CDR3 DNA reads as TGTGCCAGTAGTAAAACCGGGGGACAGGGGATTCAGCCCCAGCATTTT. The whole variable domain, filled in from reference TRBV19 and TRBJ1-5, reads DGGITQSPKYLFRKEGQNVTLSCEQNLNHDAMYWYRQDPGQGLRLIYYSQIVNDFQKGDIAEGYSVSREKKESFPLTVTSAQKNPTAFYLCASSKTGGQGIQPQHFGDGTRLSIL.

This rearrangement joins TRBV15 to TRBJ1-2, with a weak D call TRBD1 (6 bases). V lost 1 base and J 8 bases, leaving 14 bases between the germline ends. The CDR3 runs to 14 residues. In germline, CDR1 is LNHNV, CDR2 YYDKDF (reference sequence). The CDR3 is CATSRGGQGGGYTF. The DNA of the CDR3 is TGTGCCACCAGCAGAGGGGGGCAGGGTGGCGGCTACACCTTC.

This rearrangement joins TRBV5-1 to TRBJ2-7, with 11 bases fitting TRBD2. The CDR3 contains 16 residues. Germline V gene lookup returns CDR1 SGHRS and CDR2 YFSETQ. V dropped 3 bases and J dropped 3; count of bases not matched to a gene: 8. This chain's CDR3 is CASSSAGTSGFYEQYF. The CDR3 DNA sequence: TGCGCCAGCAGCTCGGCCGGGACTAGCGGTTTCTACGAGCAGTACTTC.

This chain connects TRBV23-1 to TRBJ1-5; D gene unclear. TRBV23-1 is an ORF; its function is uncertain. V lost 2 bases and J 0 bases, leaving 8 bases between the germline ends. The CDR3 extends over 15 amino acids. The CDR3 DNA is TGCGCCAGCAGTCAAAAACGACATAGCAATCAGCCCCAGCATTTT. Translating it yields CASSQKRHSNQPQHF.

V usage is TRBV10-3 and J usage is TRBJ2-1, with TRBD2 matching over 8 bases. CDR1 is ENHRY and CDR2 is SYGVKD in the germline V gene. The J segment lost 4 bases and the V segment lost 5 bases, leaving 7 bases of the junction unmatched. The CDR3 totals 15 residues. CDR3 DNA: TGTGCCATCAGTCCGAGCGGGAGCGGTTACAATGAGCAGTTCTTC. Translated: CAISPSGSGYNEQFF.

V usage is TRBV7-2 and J usage is TRBJ2-1; 9 nucleotides line up with TRBD2. Germline V lookup: CDR1 SGHTA, CDR2 FQGNSA. V lost 2 bases, J lost 4 bases, and 12 bases stayed unmatched. The CDR3 has 18 amino acids. The CDR3 reads CASSLMARSGRGYNEQFF. CDR3 coding DNA: TGTGCCAGCAGCTTAATGGCGCGTAGCGGGAGAGGGTACAATGAGCAGTTCTTC. Full variable domain (missing parts from reference TRBV7-2 and TRBJ2-1): GAGVSQSPSNKVTEKGKDVELRCDPISGHTALYWYRQSLGQGLEFLIYFQGNSAPDKSGLPSDRFSAERTGGSVSTLTIQRTQQEDSAVYLCASSLMARSGRGYNEQFFGPGTRLTVL.

The CDR3 spells CASSRKRGYTEAFF. DNA for the CDR3: TGTGCCAGCAGTCGGAAAAGGGGGTACACTGAAGCTTTCTTT. The chain joins TRBV7-2 to TRBJ1-1, with D possibly matching TRBD1 (6 bases). This CDR3 spans 14 amino acids. V lost 6 bases to trimming and J lost 3 bases, with 14 bases between them. The germline CDR1 and CDR2 sequences are SGHTA and FQGNSA.

This sequence joins TRBV7-9 and TRBJ1-2; the D is unclear. Germline V gene sequence: CDR1 SEHNR, CDR2 FQNEAQ (reference sequence). V was cut by 0 bases and J by 5 bases, with 7 bases left in between. The CDR3 is 13 residues long. CDR3 amino acids: CASSLAAGYGYTF. The CDR3 DNA reads TGTGCCAGCAGCTTAGCGGCGGGGTATGGCTACACCTTC. Drawing the rest from reference TRBV7-9 and TRBJ1-2, the complete variable domain is DTGVSQNPRHKITKRGQNVTFRCDPISEHNRLYWYRQTLGQGPEFLTYFQNEAQLEKSRLLSDRFSAERPKGSFSTLEIQRTEQGDSAMYLCASSLAAGYGYTFGSGTRLTVV.

V usage is TRBV11-2 and J usage is TRBJ2-7; 8 positions match TRBD2. The germline gives CDR1 SGHAT, CDR2 FQNNGV. V shed 0 bases, J shed 3 bases, and the junction held 4 bases outside the gene matches. The CDR3 totals 15 residues. The CDR3 sequence: CASSLDRGGVYEQYF. Written as DNA, the CDR3 is TGTGCCAGCAGCTTAGATCGGGGGGGGGTCTACGAGCAGTACTTC.

The chain combines TRBV18 with TRBJ2-1; D possibly corresponds to TRBD2 (6 bases). CDR1 is KGHSH and CDR2 is LQKENI in the germline V gene. V lost 0 bases and J 7 bases, leaving 13 bases between the germline ends. The CDR3 extends over 15 amino acids. CDR3 in DNA: TGTGCCAGCTCACCACCGGACGGGAGCTTGAATGAGCAGTTCTTC. Translation: CASSPPDGSLNEQFF. The full variable domain, rest sourced from reference TRBV18 and TRBJ2-1, is NAGVMQNPRHLVRRRGQEARLRCSPMKGHSHVYWYRQLPEEGLKFMVYLQKENIIDESGMPKERFSAEFPKEGPSILRIQQVVRGDSAAYFCASSPPDGSLNEQFFGPGTRLTVL.

The V gene is TRBV5-1, the J gene TRBJ2-6; 7 bases are shared with TRBD1. V lost 4 bases, J lost 3 bases, and 7 bases stayed unmatched. CDR3 length: 16 amino acids. Germline V gene data show CDR1 as SGHRS and CDR2 as YFSETQ. CDR3 bases: TGCGCCAGCAGCGGACAGACAGGGAGTGGGGCCAACGTCCTGACTTTC. This encodes CASSGQTGSGANVLTF.

V and J are TRBV15 and TRBJ1-1; maybe TRBD1 (5 bases). This CDR3 comprises 14 residues. The V end was cut by 4 bases, the J end by 4 bases, with 13 bases between. The germline gives CDR1 LNHNV, CDR2 YYDKDF (reference sequence). The CDR3: CATSMGRVSTEAFF. The CDR3 DNA follows: TGTGCCACCAGCATGGGACGGGTTAGCACTGAAGCTTTCTTT.

The V and J genes are TRBV19 and TRBJ2-5, with TRBD1 matching over 8 bases. This CDR3 region has 13 residues. The germline CDR1 and CDR2 sequences are LNHDA and SQIVND (reference sequence). Losses at the gene ends were 7 bases for V and 2 bases for J; bases not matched to a gene: 3. CDR3 sequence (DNA): TGTGCCAGTACCCAGGGGGCTCAAGAGACCCAGTACTTC. As protein: CASTQGAQETQYF. Looking up the rest from reference TRBV19 and TRBJ2-5 gives the full variable domain: DGGITQSPKYLFRKEGQNVTLSCEQNLNHDAMYWYRQDPGQGLRLIYYSQIVNDFQKGDIAEGYSVSREKKESFPLTVTSAQKNPTAFYLCASTQGAQETQYFGPGTRLLVL.

V gene TRBV18 combines with J gene TRBJ1-4; D is possibly TRBD1 (5 bases). The CDR3 spans 15 residues. Germline CDR1 and CDR2: KGHSH and LQKENI. V was cut by 0 bases and J by 2 bases, with 7 bases left in between. CDR3 DNA sequence: TGTGCCAGCTCACCACCGGCAGGGACTAATGAAAAACTGTTTTTT. Translation: CASSPPAGTNEKLFF.

The V gene is TRBV27, the J gene TRBJ1-2; D gene unclear. The CDR3 is 15 amino acids. Between the trimmed V and J ends, which lost 0 bases and 1 base, there was a span of 9 bases. CDR1 is MNHEY, CDR2 SMNVEV, per germline (reference sequence). In DNA form, the CDR3 reads TGTGCCAGCAGTTTATCTCCGGACCTTAACTATGGCTACACCTTC. This translates into CASSLSPDLNYGYTF.

Only a few counts were recorded for this clone. The chain has TRBV14 and TRBJ2-7, with D uncertain. The germline CDR1 and CDR2 sequences are SGHDN and FVKESK. Trimming pared 1 base from V and 4 bases from J, leaving 11 bases between. This CDR3 has 14 amino acids. The chain's CDR3 is CASSQVSGRYEQYF. CDR3 DNA: TGTGCCAGCAGCCAAGTTTCAGGAAGATACGAGCAGTACTTC. Full variable domain (outside the CDR3, taken from reference TRBV14 and TRBJ2-7): EAGVTQFPSHSVIEKGQTVTLRCDPISGHDNLYWYRRVMGKEIKFLLHFVKESKQDESGMPNNRFLAERTGGTYSTLKVQPAELEDSGVYFCASSQVSGRYEQYFGPGTRLTVT.

This clone was observed a few times. The chain has TRBV15 and TRBJ1-5; D is ambiguous. V was cut by 2 bases and J by 6 bases, with 23 bases left in between. Germline V CDR1 and CDR2: LNHNV, YYDKDF (reference sequence). The CDR3 has 18 residues. CDR3 nucleotides: TGTGCCACCAGCAGATTCACTCACCGACCCGGTGGTATTCAGCCCCAGCATTTT. Encoded protein: CATSRFTHRPGGIQPQHF.

This clone came up a few times. The chain is built from TRBV11-2 and TRBJ2-7; the D is unclear. The germline V gene has CDR1 SGHAT and CDR2 FQNNGV. The CDR3 covers 13 residues. V lost 5 bases, J lost 3 bases, and 11 bases lay in between. The CDR3 sequence is CASSPSPGYEQYF. Written as DNA, the CDR3 is TGTGCCAGCAGCCCAAGTCCGGGCTACGAGCAGTACTTC.

The rearrangement links TRBV4-3 to TRBJ2-1; D perhaps matches TRBD2 (5 bases). V lost 0 bases, J lost 5 bases, and 8 bases lay in between. Looked up from germline, CDR1 is LGHNA and CDR2 is YSLEER. The CDR3 loop spans 14 amino acids. The CDR3 bases are TGCGCCAGCAGCCAAGAATGGCGGGACAATGAGCAGTTCTTC. Translating gives CASSQEWRDNEQFF.

The chain recombines TRBV28 with TRBJ1-1; 11 nucleotides match TRBD1. The CDR3 is 14 amino acids. The V gene's germline CDR1 is MDHEN and CDR2 SYDVKM. V was pared by 3 bases and J by 5 bases, with 2 bases of the junction left unmatched. As DNA, the CDR3 is TGTGCCAGCAGTTTGGGACAGGGGGGAACTGAAGCTTTCTTT. Translation gives CASSLGQGGTEAFF.

The chain uses TRBV4-3 and TRBJ1-1, with 7 nucleotides matching TRBD1. The junction had 4 bases not matched to a gene; V was cut back by 1 base and J by 2 bases. This CDR3 is 15 amino acids long. The germline V gene has CDR1 LGHNA and CDR2 YSLEER. In DNA, the CDR3 is TGCGCCAGCAGCCAAGTGGGACAGAAAAACACTGAAGCTTTCTTT. Amino acid sequence: CASSQVGQKNTEAFF.

V and J are TRBV6-1 and TRBJ1-3, with no clear D. The CDR3 totals 13 residues. Trimming took off 6 bases at V and 0 bases at J, with 6 bases between the two ends. Germline V lookup: CDR1 MNHNS, CDR2 SASEGT. The CDR3 protein is CASRTGSGNTIYF. CDR3 sequence (DNA): TGTGCCAGCAGGACGGGCTCTGGAAACACCATATATTTT.

This chain connects TRBV10-3 to TRBJ2-7; D gene ambiguous. With 4 bases removed from V and 1 base from J, the gap between germline ends came to 11 bases. The CDR3 has 14 residues. Germline V gene data show CDR1 as ENHRY and CDR2 as SYGVKD. CDR3 loop: CAISGAGLSYEQYF. The CDR3 nucleotides are TGTGCCATCAGTGGGGCAGGCTTGTCCTACGAGCAGTACTTC.

J is TRBJ2-7 and V is TRBV10-3, with 9 bases aligning to TRBD1. Germline assignment: CDR1 ENHRY and CDR2 SYGVKD. This CDR3 region has 12 residues. V was pared by 6 bases and J by 12 bases, with 9 bases of the junction left unmatched. The CDR3 nucleotides are TGTGCCATCAGCGAGAACCCGGGACAGGGGTACTTC. Translating it yields CAISENPGQGYF.